In its sample, the clone carrying this TCR beta chain ranks as medium-sized. TCRdb re-processed the PCR reads through MiXCR. The data show 35,000 to 50,000 clones, roughly a fifth seen once. The data are from a study of metastatic and nonmetastatic thyroid tumors. All patients were treatment-naive before thyroid surgery. CDR1 MNHNS and CDR2 SASEGT come from the germline V gene. The CDR3 is 13 residues long. V dropped 6 bases and J dropped 4 bases, with 13 bases sitting between them. The origin of this receptor is a female donor with papillary thyroid cancer or a benign thyroid nodule (not recorded which). Some clones in this sample may be carry-over from other donors' samples. J is TRBJ2-7 and V is TRBV6-1, with D hard to call. Material for sequencing was blood. The chain's CDR3 is CASRSNSQYEQYF. The CDR3 nucleotides are TGTGCCAGCAGATCCAACAGCCAGTACGAGCAGTACTTC.